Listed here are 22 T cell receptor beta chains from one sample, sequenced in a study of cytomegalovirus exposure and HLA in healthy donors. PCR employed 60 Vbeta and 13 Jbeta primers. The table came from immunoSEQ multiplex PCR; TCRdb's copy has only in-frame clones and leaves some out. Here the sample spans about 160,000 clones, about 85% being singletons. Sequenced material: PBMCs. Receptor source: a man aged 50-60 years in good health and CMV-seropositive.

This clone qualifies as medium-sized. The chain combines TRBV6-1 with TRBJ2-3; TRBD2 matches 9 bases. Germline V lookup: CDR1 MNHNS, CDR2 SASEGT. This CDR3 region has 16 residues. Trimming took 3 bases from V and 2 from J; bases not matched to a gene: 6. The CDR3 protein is CASSDRAGGLTDTQYF. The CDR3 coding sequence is TGTGCCAGCAGTGATCGAGCGGGGGGCCTCACAGATACGCAGTATTTT.

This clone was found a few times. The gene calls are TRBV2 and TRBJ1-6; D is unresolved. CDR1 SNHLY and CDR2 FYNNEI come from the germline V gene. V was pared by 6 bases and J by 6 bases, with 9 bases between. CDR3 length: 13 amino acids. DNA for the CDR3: TGTGCCAGCAGCTCCCGTCCTAATTCACCCCTCCACTTT. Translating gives CASSSRPNSPLHF. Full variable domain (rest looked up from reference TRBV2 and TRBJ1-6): EPEVTQTPSHQVTQMGQEVILRCVPISNHLYFYWYRQILGQKVEFLVSFYNNEISEKSEIFDDQFSVERPDGSNFTLKIRSTKLEDSAMYFCASSSRPNSPLHFGNGTRLTVT.

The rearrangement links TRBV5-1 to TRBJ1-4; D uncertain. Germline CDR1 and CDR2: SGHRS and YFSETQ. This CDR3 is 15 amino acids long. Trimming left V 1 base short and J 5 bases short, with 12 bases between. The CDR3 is CASSLTVAQNEKLFF. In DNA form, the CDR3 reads TGCGCCAGCAGCTTGACTGTTGCACAGAATGAAAAACTGTTTTTT.

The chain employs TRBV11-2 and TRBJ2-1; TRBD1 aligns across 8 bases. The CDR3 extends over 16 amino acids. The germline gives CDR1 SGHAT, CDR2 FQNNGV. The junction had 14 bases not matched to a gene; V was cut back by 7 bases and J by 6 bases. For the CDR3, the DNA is TGTGCCAGCAACCACGGACAGGGCCCAGTGGGCAATGAGCAGTTCTTC. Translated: CASNHGQGPVGNEQFF.

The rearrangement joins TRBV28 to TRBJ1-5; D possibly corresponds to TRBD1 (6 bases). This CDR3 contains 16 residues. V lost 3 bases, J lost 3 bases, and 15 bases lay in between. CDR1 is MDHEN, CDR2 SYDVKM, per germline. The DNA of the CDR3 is TGTGCCAGCAGTTTCGCCCCCACAGGGTCCAATCAGCCCCAGCATTTT. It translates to CASSFAPTGSNQPQHF.

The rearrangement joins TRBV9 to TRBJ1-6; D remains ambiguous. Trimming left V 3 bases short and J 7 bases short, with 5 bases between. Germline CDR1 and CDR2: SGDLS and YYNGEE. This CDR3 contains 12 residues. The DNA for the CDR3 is TGTGCCAGCAGCGGAGTCAATTCACCCCTCCACTTT. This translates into CASSGVNSPLHF.

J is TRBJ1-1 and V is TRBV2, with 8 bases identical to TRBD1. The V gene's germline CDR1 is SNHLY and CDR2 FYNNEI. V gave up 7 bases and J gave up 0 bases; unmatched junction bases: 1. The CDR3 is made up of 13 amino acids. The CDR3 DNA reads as TGTGCCAGCAAGGACAGGGTGAACACTGAAGCTTTCTTT. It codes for CASKDRVNTEAFF.

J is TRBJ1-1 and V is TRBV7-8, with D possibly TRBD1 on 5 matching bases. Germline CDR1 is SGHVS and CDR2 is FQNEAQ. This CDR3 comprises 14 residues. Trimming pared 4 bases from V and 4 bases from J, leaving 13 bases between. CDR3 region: CASSWGAHPTEAFF. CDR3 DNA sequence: TGTGCCAGCAGCTGGGGCGCACATCCCACTGAAGCTTTCTTT.

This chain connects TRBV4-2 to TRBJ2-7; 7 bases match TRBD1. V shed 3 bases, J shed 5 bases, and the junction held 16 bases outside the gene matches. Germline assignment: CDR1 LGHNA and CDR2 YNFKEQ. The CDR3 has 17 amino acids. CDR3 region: CASSQQYNRGTAHEQYF. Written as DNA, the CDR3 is TGTGCCAGCAGCCAGCAGTACAACAGGGGAACGGCGCACGAGCAGTACTTC.

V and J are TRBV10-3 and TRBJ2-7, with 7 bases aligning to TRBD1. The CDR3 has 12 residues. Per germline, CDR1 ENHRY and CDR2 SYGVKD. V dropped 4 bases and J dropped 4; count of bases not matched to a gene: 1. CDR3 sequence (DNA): TGTGCCATCAGTGGGGACAGTTACGAGCAGTACTTC. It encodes CAISGDSYEQYF.

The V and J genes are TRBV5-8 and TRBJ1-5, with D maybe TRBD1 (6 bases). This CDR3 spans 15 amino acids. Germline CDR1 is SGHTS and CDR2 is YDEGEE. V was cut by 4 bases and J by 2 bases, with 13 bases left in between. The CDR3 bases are TGTGCCAGCAGCCACTGGGGGCGGCGCAATCAGCCCCAGCATTTT. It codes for CASSHWGRRNQPQHF.

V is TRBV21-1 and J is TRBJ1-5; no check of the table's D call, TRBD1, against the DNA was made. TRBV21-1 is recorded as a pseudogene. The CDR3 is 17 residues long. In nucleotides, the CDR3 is TGTGCCAGCAGCCCCATCCGGGACAGAACATCCAATCAGCCCCAGCATTTT. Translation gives CASSPIRDRTSNQPQHF.

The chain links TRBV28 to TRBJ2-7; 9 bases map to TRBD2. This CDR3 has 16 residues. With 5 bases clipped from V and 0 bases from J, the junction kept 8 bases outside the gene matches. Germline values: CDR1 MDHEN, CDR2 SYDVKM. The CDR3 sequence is CASSPPRLAVSYEQYF. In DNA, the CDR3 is TGTGCCAGCAGTCCCCCTCGACTAGCGGTCTCCTACGAGCAGTACTTC.

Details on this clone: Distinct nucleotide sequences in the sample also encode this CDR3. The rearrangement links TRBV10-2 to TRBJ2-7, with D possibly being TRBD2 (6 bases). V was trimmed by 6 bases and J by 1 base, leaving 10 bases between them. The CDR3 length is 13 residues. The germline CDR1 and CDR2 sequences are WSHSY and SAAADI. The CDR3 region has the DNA TGCGCCAGCAGAGGGACTGGATCCTACGAGCAGTACTTC. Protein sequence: CASRGTGSYEQYF.

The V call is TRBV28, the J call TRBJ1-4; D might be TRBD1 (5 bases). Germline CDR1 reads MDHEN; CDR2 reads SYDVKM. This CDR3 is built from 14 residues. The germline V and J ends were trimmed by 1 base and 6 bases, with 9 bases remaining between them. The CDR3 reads CASSLSGVDEKLFF. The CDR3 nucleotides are TGTGCCAGCAGTTTATCGGGGGTGGATGAAAAACTGTTTTTT.

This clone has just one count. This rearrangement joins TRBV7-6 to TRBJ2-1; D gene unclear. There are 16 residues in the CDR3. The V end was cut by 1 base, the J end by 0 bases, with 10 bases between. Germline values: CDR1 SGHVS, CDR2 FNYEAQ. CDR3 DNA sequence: TGTGCCAGCAGCTTAGGTCACCGGAGCTCCTACAATGAGCAGTTCTTC. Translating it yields CASSLGHRSSYNEQFF.

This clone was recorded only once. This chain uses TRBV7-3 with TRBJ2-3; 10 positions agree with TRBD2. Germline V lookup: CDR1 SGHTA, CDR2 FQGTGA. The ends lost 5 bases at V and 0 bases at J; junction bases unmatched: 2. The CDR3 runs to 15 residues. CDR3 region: CASSKTSGSTDTQYF. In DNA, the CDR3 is TGTGCCAGCAGCAAGACTAGCGGGAGCACAGATACGCAGTATTTT.

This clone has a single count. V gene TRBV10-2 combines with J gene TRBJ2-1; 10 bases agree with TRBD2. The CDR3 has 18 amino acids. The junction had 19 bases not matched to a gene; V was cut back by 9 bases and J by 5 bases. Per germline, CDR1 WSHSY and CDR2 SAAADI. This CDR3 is CASTQTNSVAGGHNEQFF. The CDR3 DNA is TGCGCCAGTACTCAAACGAATTCTGTAGCGGGGGGACACAATGAGCAGTTCTTC.

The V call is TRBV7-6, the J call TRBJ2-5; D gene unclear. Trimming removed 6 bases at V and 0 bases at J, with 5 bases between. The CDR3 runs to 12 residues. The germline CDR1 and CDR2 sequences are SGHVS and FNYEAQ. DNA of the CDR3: TGTGCCAGCAGTTCCTACCAAGAGACCCAGTACTTC. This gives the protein CASSSYQETQYF.

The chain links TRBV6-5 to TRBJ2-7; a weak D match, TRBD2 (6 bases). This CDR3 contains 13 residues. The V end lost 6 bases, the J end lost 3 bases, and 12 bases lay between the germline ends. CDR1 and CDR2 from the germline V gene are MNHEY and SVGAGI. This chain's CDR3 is CASSHGTDYEQYF. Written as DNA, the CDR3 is TGTGCCAGCAGCCACGGGACTGACTACGAGCAGTACTTC.

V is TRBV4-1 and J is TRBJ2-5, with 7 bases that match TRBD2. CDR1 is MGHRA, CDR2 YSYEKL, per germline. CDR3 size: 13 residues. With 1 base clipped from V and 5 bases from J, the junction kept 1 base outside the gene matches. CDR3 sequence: CASSQGGGETQYF. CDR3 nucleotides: TGCGCCAGCAGCCAAGGGGGAGGGGAGACCCAGTACTTC.

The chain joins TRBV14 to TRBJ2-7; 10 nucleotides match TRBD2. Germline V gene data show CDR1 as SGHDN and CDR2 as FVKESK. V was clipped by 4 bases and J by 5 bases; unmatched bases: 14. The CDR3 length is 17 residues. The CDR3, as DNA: TGTGCCAGCAGCCTCACGAGGGGTAGCGGGAGGTTCCACGAGCAGTACTTC. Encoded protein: CASSLTRGSGRFHEQYF.